This note documents a single TCR beta chain sequence. The clone's antigen remains unknown. No much larger clone exists at a distance of one base, and base qualities are not known. The data were obtained in a study of OX40 agonist ivuxolimab in advanced cancers. Background for the entire study: Ivuxolimab was an agonistic, fully human IgG2 monoclonal antibody directed against OX40 (CD134), a costimulatory receptor. Intravenous ivuxolimab was administered to patients every 2 weeks at six dose levels: 0.01, 0.1, 0.3, 1.5, 3 and 10 mg/kg. Among the roughly 52 dose-escalation patients, around 20 had hepatocellular carcinoma, about 15 melanoma, 9 renal cell carcinoma and 9 head and neck cancer. In the dose-escalation cohort, roughly 82% of patients were male, and the mean age was around 60 years with a range of 23 to 79. Patients were allowed to have had prior anti-PD-1, anti-PD-L1 or anti-CTLA-4 therapy, and approximately 39% of the dose-escalation patients had been treated with checkpoint inhibitors. Partial responses were achieved by three dose-escalation patients, of whom one had hepatocellular carcinoma and two had cutaneous melanoma. The point of sequencing TCRbeta in the periphery was to test whether ivuxolimab changed TCR sequence diversity and drove clonal T-cell expansion. The paper describes the monotherapy dose-escalation part (N of about 50 patients) of the phase I trial of ivuxolimab. General study outcomes and caveats: The antigen specificity of the peripheral T cells that underwent clonal expansion was not determined. In the 0.1-3.0 mg/kg groups, partial responders had among the lowest normalized peripheral clonal expansion, particularly in CD8+ T cells. At doses from 0.1 to 3.0 mg/kg, clonal expansion was seen in both CD4+ and CD8+ blood T cells between baseline and week 6. Low levels of normalized T-cell clonal expansion were also seen in some nonresponding patients. After ivuxolimab, expanded clones were on average more numerous among CD8+ T cells than among CD4+ T cells.

The trial excluded patients who had a history of autoimmune disease or were on systemic immunosuppression. In every dose cohort, peripheral blood was drawn for TCR sequencing at baseline, cycle 4 day 1, and cycle 7 day 1. The samples were taken from a phase I, first-in-human, multicenter, open-label dose-escalation trial of ivuxolimab. The trial enrolled adults with locally advanced or metastatic head and neck squamous cell, hepatocellular, melanoma or renal cell carcinoma. Before TCR sequencing, CD4+ and CD8+ T cells were separately sorted from peripheral blood. Genomic DNA was isolated from the sorted cells so that the TCRbeta CDR3 region could be sequenced. The immunoSEQ Assay was used to sequence the TCRbeta CDR3 regions. TCRdb obtained this table from immuneACCESS and retained in-frame rearrangements with V and J assigned. These tables miss some clones; where compared with another copy, unresolved V genes account for less than half of the shortfall, and the remainder is unexplained. For this sample the table gives tens of thousands of clones, of which around 93% were detected only once. The biggest ten clones account for about an eighth of the sample.

The CDR3 has 16 amino acids, counting the end cysteine and phenylalanine. Here the CDR3 DNA is all that survives: 48 bases in frame from base 1. Between the V and J ends, shortened by 6 bases and 5 bases respectively, the junction contains 20 bases. Based on the germline V gene, the CDR1 and CDR2 sequences are WSHSY and SAAADI. The origin of this receptor is an adult with an advanced solid tumor such as melanoma, head and neck, liver or kidney cancer. The source material was CD4+ or CD8+ T cells sorted from blood, sampled in a trial of the OX40 agonist ivuxolimab. This sequence uses TRBV10-2 and TRBJ2-1; no confident D gene assignment can be made. Here the CDR3 is given as CASSDFLRSNNNEQFF. The nucleotide sequence is TGCGCCAGCAGCGACTTTTTAAGGAGTAACAACAATGAGCAGTTCTTC.